This T cell receptor (beta chain) was identified in a study of T cell responses to AZD1222 COVID-19 vaccine. Whole-study findings and limits: Clonal diversity was possibly underestimated; the donors were predominantly white British and more often female. Sampling captured repertoires only after the peak T cell response. Recipients of AZD1222 seropositive at baseline numbered only six or seven.

Produced via immunoSEQ multiplex PCR; TCRdb's table is partial and in-frame only. Here the sample spans more than 120,000 clones, 88% being singletons. Per germline, CDR1 MNHNY and CDR2 SVGAGI (reference sequence). V was trimmed by 6 bases and J by 3 bases, leaving 15 bases between them. The CDR3 extends over 14 amino acids. Notes on this clone: What it binds is not known.

The chain couples TRBV6-6 to TRBJ2-7; D not certain. The sequence derives from an adult who received the MenACWY meningococcal vaccine as a control. Sequences were derived from peripheral blood, sampled 28 days after the second dose of the MenACWY control vaccine. This chain's CDR3 is CASSLDRPSYEQYF. The CDR3, as DNA: TGTGCCAGCAGCCTGGACCGCCCTAGCTACGAGCAGTACTTC.